The 30 T cell receptor beta chains below come from one sample, sequenced in a study of post-analysis software for immune sequencing data. The authors incorporated unique molecular identifiers into the TCR beta cDNA libraries. From the PCR reads, TCRdb called clonotypes with MiXCR, one entry per CDR3 protein. The sample consists of roughly 170,000 distinct CDR3 sequences, roughly 30% of them appearing once. Their cognate antigens are unknown. Study results and caveats: Controls had lower frequencies than patients of four or five TRBV segments, which included TRBV5-6, TRBV5-1 and TRBV20-1.

The sample was blood. The receptors originated from a girl aged 10-17 years with multiple sclerosis.

This clonotype showed up many times. The chain uses TRBV28 and TRBJ2-7; D may be TRBD2 (5 bases). The CDR3 totals 14 residues. V was pared by 2 bases and J by 3 bases, with 11 bases between. CDR1 and CDR2 from the germline V gene are MDHEN and SYDVKM. CDR3 region: CASSLSLAGYEQYF. The DNA for the CDR3 is TGTGCCAGCAGTTTAAGTCTAGCTGGCTACGAGCAGTACTTC.

This clonotype was found a few times. The J gene is TRBJ2-6, the V gene TRBV5-5; D not certain. The germline V gene has CDR1 SGHKS and CDR2 YYEKEE (reference sequence). Between the trimmed V and J ends, which lost 5 bases and 4 bases, there was a span of 13 bases. The CDR3 is 15 amino acids. The CDR3 sequence is CASSYGTAGANVLTF. CDR3 DNA: TGTGCCAGCAGTTATGGCACAGCGGGGGCCAACGTCCTGACTTTC.

About this clonotype itself: This may be a read error, as it is one base from a much larger clone. The chain carries TRBV15 and TRBJ1-2; D is unclear. V lost 1 base to trimming and J lost 4 bases, with 10 bases between them. The CDR3 is 14 residues long. Germline lookup yields CDR1 LNHNV and CDR2 YYDKDF (reference sequence). The CDR3 DNA follows: TGTGCCACCAGCAGAGGCGTAGTACCCTATGGCTACACCTTC. Translated: CATSRGVVPYGYTF.

This clonotype was observed at least ten times. The chain carries TRBV5-1 and TRBJ2-7; TRBD2 aligns across 9 bases. This CDR3 has 15 residues. Unmatched junction bases numbered 5, after V lost 0 bases and J lost 4 bases. From germline, CDR1 is SGHRS and CDR2 YFSETQ. The CDR3 DNA is TGCGCCAGCAGCTTGGGGGTAGCGGGAGCGTACGAGCAGTACTTC. This codes for CASSLGVAGAYEQYF.

The table lists this clonotype with a few counts. The rearrangement joins TRBV24-1 to TRBJ1-5, with 7 bases matching TRBD1. CDR3 length equals 14 residues. Germline assignment: CDR1 KGHDR and CDR2 SFDVKD. V lost 7 bases, J lost 3 bases, and 5 bases stayed unmatched. The CDR3 DNA sequence: TGTGCCACCAGGGAGGGGGCCCTCAATCAGCCCCAGCATTTT. Translation gives CATREGALNQPQHF.

This chain uses TRBV21-1 with TRBJ1-2. TRBV21-1 is an annotated pseudogene. This CDR3 spans 14 amino acids. This chain's CDR3 is CASSRSREKGGYTF. The CDR3 nucleotides are TGTGCCAGCAGCAGAAGCAGGGAAAAAGGTGGCTACACCTTC.

This clonotype was found many times. V usage is TRBV12-3 or TRBV12-4 and J usage is TRBJ1-2; weak D call: TRBD1 (6 bases). The CDR3 loop spans 14 amino acids. The ends were cut back, 5 bases at V and 8 bases at J, with 18 bases in the middle. The CDR3, as DNA: TGTGCCAGCAGTATTTTATCAGGGGCAGGAGGCTACACCTTC. Translating it yields CASSILSGAGGYTF.

This chain connects TRBV28 to TRBJ2-7; D might be TRBD1 (6 bases). Germline V CDR1 and CDR2: MDHEN, SYDVKM. This CDR3 comprises 17 residues. Trimming cost V 4 bases and J 2 bases, with 21 bases left between them. In DNA, the CDR3 is TGTGCCAGCAGTTCATACTACCTGTCCGGGACACCCTACGAGCAGTACTTC. Translated: CASSSYYLSGTPYEQYF.

This clonotype was detected a few times. This chain links TRBV12-3 or TRBV12-4 with TRBJ2-1, with D hard to call. CDR3 length equals 14 residues. V was clipped by 1 base and J by 8 bases, with 12 bases between them. In nucleotides, the CDR3 is TGTGCCAGCAGTTTAGTGTCACTAAAGGATGAGCAGTTCTTC. Residues: CASSLVSLKDEQFF.

This clonotype was counted between two and nine times. This CDR3 reads CASSLQGRIYGYTF. CDR3 nucleotide sequence: TGTGCCAGCAGTTTACAGGGGAGGATTTATGGCTACACCTTC. This rearrangement joins TRBV28 to TRBJ1-2, with D possibly TRBD1 on 6 matching bases. Germline V gives CDR1 MDHEN, CDR2 SYDVKM. This CDR3 is 14 amino acids long. The V end was cut by 2 bases, the J end by 5 bases, with 12 bases between.

The V gene is TRBV3-1, the J gene TRBJ1-1; perhaps TRBD1 as D (5 bases). The V gene lost 2 bases and the J gene lost 8 bases, with 18 bases spanning the gap. The CDR3 sequence is 15 residues long. The germline gives CDR1 LGHDT, CDR2 YNNKEL (reference sequence). CDR3 sequence (DNA): TGTGCCAGCAGCCAAATATCTTCAGGGTGGAAAGAAGCTTTCTTT. Protein sequence: CASSQISSGWKEAFF.

This clonotype was seen ten or more times. The chain recombines TRBV10-3 with TRBJ1-2; TRBD1 is a possible D gene (5 bases). The CDR3 spans 15 residues. V shed 8 bases and J shed 4 bases, with 20 bases lying between them. Germline CDR1 ENHRY, CDR2 SYGVKD. CDR3 coding DNA: TGTGCCATCGGCGAGGGGTCAGCAGCAGCCTATGGCTACACCTTC. Its translation is CAIGEGSAAAYGYTF.

At least ten counts were recorded for this clonotype. The CDR3 bases are TGTGCCAGCAGCTTAGACCCTTCAGGGAACGAGCAGTACTTC. Translated: CASSLDPSGNEQYF. The chain employs TRBV7-2 and TRBJ2-7; tentative D call: TRBD1 (5 bases). The CDR3 totals 14 residues. The germline CDR1 and CDR2 sequences are SGHTA and FQGNSA. Trimming took 1 base from V and 5 from J, leaving 12 bases between them.

This clonotype was detected a few times. V gene TRBV12-3 or TRBV12-4 combines with J gene TRBJ1-1; no definite D call. V lost 7 bases, J lost 0 bases, and 9 bases lay in between. CDR3 length: 13 residues. The CDR3 here is CASTREMNTEAFF. CDR3 nucleotides: TGTGCCAGCACGAGGGAAATGAACACTGAAGCTTTCTTT.

This clonotype was detected a few times. The chain combines TRBV5-1 with TRBJ2-1; 9 nucleotides match TRBD2. The CDR3 spans 18 residues. V lost 2 bases to trimming and J lost 3 bases; unmatched junction nucleotides: 12. The germline gives CDR1 SGHRS, CDR2 YFSETQ. The CDR3 bases are TGCGCCAGCAGCTTCCGTGAAAGTCTAGCGGGGAACTACAATGAGCAGTTCTTC. Its translation: CASSFRESLAGNYNEQFF. The full variable domain, with the rest looked up from reference TRBV5-1 and TRBJ2-1, is KAGVTQTPRYLIKTRGQQVTLSCSPISGHRSVSWYQQTPGQGLQFLFEYFSETQRNKGNFPGRFSGRQFSNSRSEMNVSTLELGDSALYLCASSFRESLAGNYNEQFFGPGTRLTVL.

The chain carries TRBV25-1 and TRBJ2-7; TRBD2 agrees at 8 bases. V was pared by 2 bases and J by 2 bases, with 11 bases of the junction left unmatched. This CDR3 contains 17 residues. Germline loops: CDR1 MGHDK, CDR2 SYGVNS. Written as DNA, the CDR3 is TGTGCCAGCAGTGAACTGGGAGGACTAGCAGCAACCTACGAGCAGTACTTC. Translated: CASSELGGLAATYEQYF.

This clonotype has more than one count but fewer than ten. Compared with germline, one end of the junction differs, possibly owing to a read error. This chain uses TRBV13 with TRBJ1-1; no definite D call. Germline V gene sequence: CDR1 PRHDT, CDR2 FYEKMQ (reference sequence). The CDR3 covers 13 residues. The DNA for the CDR3 is TGTGCCAGCAGCCTAGTGGGGAACGCTGAAGCTTTCTTT. It yields the protein CASSLVGNAEAFF. Full variable domain (missing parts from reference TRBV13 and TRBJ1-1): AAGVIQSPRHLIKEKRETATLKCYPIPRHDTVYWYQQGPGQDPQFLISFYEKMQSDKGSIPDRFSAQQFSDYHSELNMSSLELGDSALYFCASSLVGNAEAFFGQGTRLTVV.

Concerning this clonotype: Sequence at one end of the junction differs from germline and may be a read error. The chain employs TRBV5-1 and TRBJ1-2; D is unresolved. Germline values: CDR1 SGHRS, CDR2 YFSETQ. The CDR3 has 14 amino acids. The CDR3 spells CTSSPNLGFFGYTF. In nucleotides, the CDR3 is TGCACCAGCAGCCCTAACCTCGGGTTTTTTGGCTACACCTTC.

This clonotype was found many times. The CDR3 nucleotides read TGCGCCAGCAGCTTGGGAGGGACGGGTCGGTACAATGAGCAGTTCTTC. This translates into CASSLGGTGRYNEQFF. This chain connects TRBV5-1 to TRBJ2-1, with D possibly being TRBD1 or TRBD2 (5 bases each). The CDR3 covers 16 residues. CDR1 SGHRS and CDR2 YFSETQ come from the germline V gene. V lost 0 bases, J lost 4 bases, and 14 bases lay in between. The full variable domain, its missing parts supplied by reference TRBV5-1 and TRBJ2-1, is KAGVTQTPRYLIKTRGQQVTLSCSPISGHRSVSWYQQTPGQGLQFLFEYFSETQRNKGNFPGRFSGRQFSNSRSEMNVSTLELGDSALYLCASSLGGTGRYNEQFFGPGTRLTVL.

J is TRBJ2-7 and V is TRBV12-3 or TRBV12-4, with D perhaps matching TRBD2 (6 bases). The CDR3 covers 16 residues. V dropped 6 bases and J dropped 4 bases, with 22 bases sitting between them. DNA of the CDR3: TGTGCCAGCAGCCTGGGTTGGGGCGGGGCACGTTACGAGCAGTACTTC. Residues: CASSLGWGGARYEQYF.

V usage is TRBV28 and J usage is TRBJ2-7; D is unclear. The CDR3 sequence is 11 residues long. Germline V lookup: CDR1 MDHEN, CDR2 SYDVKM. V lost 6 bases and J lost 4, with 7 bases in between. The CDR3 nucleotides are TGTGCCAGCAGCTGGAGATACGAGCAGTACTTC. This sequence encodes CASSWRYEQYF. Full variable domain (missing parts from reference TRBV28 and TRBJ2-7): DVKVTQSSRYLVKRTGEKVFLECVQDMDHENMFWYRQDPGLGLRLIYFSYDVKMKEKGDIPEGYSVSREKKERFSLILESASTNQTSMYLCASSWRYEQYFGPGTRLTVT.

This clonotype was found many times. The chain recombines TRBV5-1 with TRBJ2-1, with 14 bases identical to TRBD2. Trimming at V came to 3 bases and at J to 9 bases, leaving 8 bases not matched to a gene. The CDR3 has 16 residues. Germline V gene lookup returns CDR1 SGHRS and CDR2 YFSETQ. CDR3 residues: CASSSPGLAGVGEQFF. In DNA, the CDR3 is TGCGCCAGCAGCTCGCCGGGACTAGCGGGAGTGGGTGAGCAGTTCTTC. The full variable domain, with the rest looked up from reference TRBV5-1 and TRBJ2-1, is KAGVTQTPRYLIKTRGQQVTLSCSPISGHRSVSWYQQTPGQGLQFLFEYFSETQRNKGNFPGRFSGRQFSNSRSEMNVSTLELGDSALYLCASSSPGLAGVGEQFFGPGTRLTVL.

There are many counts of this clonotype. The V and J genes are TRBV7-2 and TRBJ2-3; D gene unclear. The germline V gene has CDR1 SGHTA and CDR2 FQGNSA. Between the trimmed V and J ends, which lost 3 bases and 2 bases, there was a span of 15 bases. CDR3 length: 16 amino acids. CDR3 loop: CASSFLDLMFTDTQYF. The CDR3 bases are TGTGCCAGCAGCTTCCTCGACTTAATGTTCACAGATACGCAGTATTTT.

A word on this clonotype: A read error may produce the germline difference seen at one junction end. The chain is built from TRBV4-2 and TRBJ2-7; 7 bases are a match to TRBD2. Germline assignment: CDR1 LGHNA and CDR2 YNFKEQ. There are 16 residues in the CDR3. Here the CDR3 reads CVSSQDDSSGSYEQYF. CDR3 nucleotide sequence: TGTGTCAGCAGCCAAGATGACTCTAGCGGTTCCTACGAGCAGTACTTC.

This chain connects TRBV12-3 or TRBV12-4 to TRBJ2-2, with 9 bases aligning to TRBD2. This CDR3 is 16 amino acids long. V dropped 8 bases and J dropped 7; count of bases not matched to a gene: 14. CDR3 loop: CASLKGLAGISGELFF. The CDR3 bases are TGTGCCAGCCTCAAGGGGCTAGCGGGAATTAGCGGGGAGCTGTTTTTT.

Worth noting for this clonotype: This could be a read error, since a much larger clone is one nucleotide away. The chain links TRBV20-1 to TRBJ2-1; D not resolved. CDR3 length: 17 amino acids. V gave up 0 bases and J gave up 2 bases, with 17 bases separating them. Germline V gives CDR1 DFQATT, CDR2 SNEGSKA (reference sequence). The CDR3 protein is CSARDIRCVPTYNEQFF. For the CDR3, the DNA is TGCAGTGCTAGAGATATCCGCTGTGTCCCCACCTACAATGAGCAGTTCTTC.

This clonotype turned up a few times. A much more abundant neighbour one base away suggests this may be a read error. As DNA, the CDR3 is TGCAGCGTTCCCACAGGGAGTGGAGCCAACGCCCTGACTTTC. As protein: CSVPTGSGANALTF. The V call is TRBV29-1, the J call TRBJ2-6, with D maybe TRBD1 (6 bases). From germline, CDR1 is SQVTM and CDR2 ANQGSEA. The CDR3 loop spans 14 amino acids.

In regard to this clonotype: One junction end disagrees with the germline gene, perhaps due to a read error. The rearrangement uses TRBV4-3 and TRBJ2-7; D is possibly TRBD1 or TRBD2 (5 bases each). Germline CDR1 and CDR2: LGHNA and YSLEER. The CDR3 is made up of 15 amino acids. The CDR3 sequence is CVSSQDRDASDEQYF. In DNA, the CDR3 is TGCGTCAGCAGCCAAGATAGGGACGCTTCGGACGAGCAGTACTTC.

This rearrangement joins TRBV12-3 or TRBV12-4 to TRBJ2-2; the match to TRBD2 covers 7 bases. V was clipped by 2 bases and J by 6 bases; unmatched bases: 6. The CDR3 loop spans 15 amino acids. The CDR3 spells CASSLSSGLPGELFF. The CDR3 nucleotides read TGTGCCAGCAGTTTATCCTCGGGACTACCCGGGGAGCTGTTTTTT.

This clonotype has a count of ten or more. This sequence joins TRBV10-3 and TRBJ2-7; D not resolved. The germline CDR1 and CDR2 sequences are ENHRY and SYGVKD. CDR3 length equals 14 residues. V lost 3 bases and J 6 bases, leaving 15 bases between the germline ends. DNA for the CDR3: TGTGCCATCAGTGACGCGGTTCTCCCCTTCGAGCAGTACTTC. Translated: CAISDAVLPFEQYF.